The 22 T cell receptor beta chains reported below all come from one sample, sequenced in a study of T cells after yellow fever vaccination. One entry per CDR3 protein, called by TCRdb with MiXCR from the 5' RACE reads. The sample lists a few hundred thousand distinct CDR3 sequences; approximately 18% were seen once. Sequences were derived from PBMCs, sampled before the yellow fever booster vaccination. The source of these receptors is a man between 18 and 29 years old who received the YFV17D yellow fever vaccine.

This clonotype was picked up a small number of times. The chain is built from TRBV7-9 and TRBJ1-6; 10 nucleotides align to TRBD1. CDR3 length: 14 residues. Trimming at V came to 5 bases and at J to 11 bases, leaving 6 bases not matched to a gene. Germline V gives CDR1 SEHNR, CDR2 FQNEAQ (reference sequence). The CDR3 DNA is TGTGCCAGCAGCCACGGGACAGGGGCTACACCCCTCCACTTT. Its translation is CASSHGTGATPLHF.

This clonotype has just one count. The rearrangement joins TRBV20-1 to TRBJ2-1; TRBD1 or TRBD2 may be the D gene (5 bases each). The CDR3 is 15 amino acids. Germline CDR1 and CDR2: DFQATT and SNEGSKA (reference sequence). Trimming stripped 1 base from V and 10 bases from J, with 20 bases between. The CDR3 nucleotides are TGCAGTGCTAGAGTCATGAGGGGTTACCCCGGGGAGCAGTTCTTC. As protein: CSARVMRGYPGEQFF.

This chain links TRBV7-9 with TRBJ2-3; 8 nucleotides match TRBD2. This CDR3 is built from 16 residues. Germline lookup yields CDR1 SEHNR and CDR2 FQNEAQ (reference sequence). V lost 4 bases to trimming and J lost 4 bases; unmatched junction nucleotides: 10. The CDR3 region is CASSSGTSRSADTQYF. The DNA of the CDR3 is TGTGCCAGCAGCTCCGGGACTAGTCGGTCTGCAGATACGCAGTATTTT. Complete variable domain (other parts from reference TRBV7-9 and TRBJ2-3): DTGVSQNPRHKITKRGQNVTFRCDPISEHNRLYWYRQTLGQGPEFLTYFQNEAQLEKSRLLSDRFSAERPKGSFSTLEIQRTEQGDSAMYLCASSSGTSRSADTQYFGPGTRLTVL.

V gene TRBV25-1 combines with J gene TRBJ2-3; 9 bases map to TRBD2. After removal of 3 bases from V and 2 bases from J, the junction contained 9 bases not matched to a gene. This CDR3 spans 17 amino acids. The germline V gene encodes CDR1 MGHDK and CDR2 SYGVNS. The CDR3 here is CASSDLKVAGDTDTQYF. The CDR3, as DNA: TGTGCCAGCAGTGACCTAAAGGTAGCGGGGGACACAGATACGCAGTATTTT.

Details on this clonotype: The junction differs from germline at one of its ends, possibly a read error. The rearrangement uses TRBV5-1 and TRBJ2-2; either TRBD1 or TRBD2 may supply D (6 bases each). The CDR3 extends over 16 amino acids. Germline lookup yields CDR1 SGHRS and CDR2 YFSETQ. CDR3 loop: CASSLGNGGHTGELFF. The CDR3 DNA reads as TGCGCCAGCAGCTTAGGTAACGGGGGCCACACCGGCGAGCTGTTTTTT.

This clonotype showed up just once. This rearrangement joins TRBV5-1 to TRBJ1-2; D remains ambiguous. Trimming took 4 bases from V and 0 from J, leaving 13 bases between them. This CDR3 contains 15 residues. Germline loops: CDR1 SGHRS, CDR2 YFSETQ. The CDR3 DNA reads as TGCGCCAGCAGCCATTTGACTGGGACTAACTATGGCTACACCTTC. This sequence encodes CASSHLTGTNYGYTF.

There are a few counts of this clonotype. The CDR3 loop is CASSGQGAKETQYF. DNA of the CDR3: TGTGCCAGCTCGGGACAGGGGGCGAAAGAGACCCAGTACTTC. V usage is TRBV18 and J usage is TRBJ2-5; 12 bases map to TRBD1. This CDR3 region has 14 residues. Trimming cost V 6 bases and J 3 bases; bases outside gene matches: 2. The germline gives CDR1 KGHSH, CDR2 LQKENI. Full variable domain (outside the CDR3, taken from reference TRBV18 and TRBJ2-5): NAGVMQNPRHLVRRRGQEARLRCSPMKGHSHVYWYRQLPEEGLKFMVYLQKENIIDESGMPKERFSAEFPKEGPSILRIQQVVRGDSAAYFCASSGQGAKETQYFGPGTRLLVL.

This clonotype occurred many times. The V and J genes are TRBV20-1 and TRBJ2-3, with TRBD1 matching 9 bases. Germline values: CDR1 DFQATT, CDR2 SNEGSKA (reference sequence). The ends lost 4 bases at V and 4 bases at J; junction bases unmatched: 6. The CDR3 sequence is 14 residues long. CDR3 coding DNA: TGCAGTGCTAAGGGACAGGGAGATGCAGATACGCAGTATTTT. It is translated as CSAKGQGDADTQYF.

The chain carries TRBV19 and TRBJ2-1; 8 bases map to TRBD2. The V gene end was trimmed by 6 bases and the J gene end by 6 bases; junction bases not matched to a gene: 10. The CDR3 sequence is 15 residues long. Germline values: CDR1 LNHDA, CDR2 SQIVND (reference sequence). In nucleotides, the CDR3 is TGTGCCAGTAGGATCAGCGGGGGCGAGCTCAATGAGCAGTTCTTC. This sequence encodes CASRISGGELNEQFF.

The chain employs TRBV4-1 and TRBJ2-1; the D is unclear. Per the germline V gene, CDR1 is MGHRA and CDR2 is YSYEKL. The CDR3 is 14 residues long. V was cut by 4 bases and J by 6 bases, with 13 bases left in between. CDR3 DNA: TGCGCCAGCAGCCGGTCGGGTTTGGGCAATGAGCAGTTCTTC. This sequence encodes CASSRSGLGNEQFF.

The sample holds a few counts of this clonotype. The J gene is TRBJ2-1, the V gene TRBV29-1; 9 bases are a match to TRBD1. Germline CDR1 SQVTM, CDR2 ANQGSEA. J gave up 6 bases and V 1 base, and 13 bases lay outside the gene matches. This CDR3 region has 17 residues. In DNA form, the CDR3 reads TGCAGCGTTGAAGGATACAGGGGGCAAACAGTCATCAATGAGCAGTTCTTC. It yields the protein CSVEGYRGQTVINEQFF.

The chain has TRBV29-1 and TRBJ1-6; D is perhaps TRBD1 (6 bases). The CDR3 sequence is 13 residues long. V shed 5 bases and J shed 9 bases, with 14 bases lying between them. Germline V gene data show CDR1 as SQVTM and CDR2 as ANQGSEA. CDR3 region: CSVSTGPGSPLHF. The DNA for the CDR3 is TGCAGCGTTTCCACAGGGCCCGGTTCACCCCTCCACTTT.

There are many counts of this clonotype. The J gene is TRBJ2-5, the V gene TRBV6-1, with 7 nucleotides matching TRBD1. The CDR3 has 16 amino acids. V gave up 0 bases and J gave up 2 bases; unmatched junction bases: 6. The germline V gene encodes CDR1 MNHNS and CDR2 SASEGT. This chain's CDR3 is CASSEAPQGPQETQYF. As DNA, the CDR3 is TGTGCCAGCAGTGAAGCCCCACAGGGGCCTCAAGAGACCCAGTACTTC.

This clonotype was counted between two and nine times. J is TRBJ2-5 and V is TRBV7-8; perhaps TRBD1 as D (5 bases). V was cut by 3 bases and J by 5 bases, with 16 bases left in between. The CDR3 consists of 15 residues. In germline, CDR1 is SGHVS, CDR2 FQNEAQ. In DNA form, the CDR3 reads TGTGCCAGCAGCTTCATGTTAGGGGTCCTGGAGACCCAGTACTTC. Translating it yields CASSFMLGVLETQYF.

This clonotype was seen a few times. The chain links TRBV20-1 to TRBJ1-1, with D maybe TRBD1 (5 bases). The CDR3 is 14 residues long. V shed 1 base and J shed 0 bases, with 9 bases lying between them. Germline-derived CDR1 and CDR2 are DFQATT and SNEGSKA (reference sequence). The DNA for the CDR3 is TGCAGTGCTAGAGGGGGCAGGGTGAACACTGAAGCTTTCTTT. Amino acid sequence: CSARGGRVNTEAFF.

The chain links TRBV3-1 to TRBJ2-1, with a tentative D call TRBD1 (6 bases). The CDR3 is made up of 14 amino acids. The germline V gene has CDR1 LGHDT and CDR2 YNNKEL (reference sequence). V lost 1 base and J 10 bases, leaving 14 bases between the germline ends. CDR3 region: CASSQVVGATEQFF. In DNA, the CDR3 is TGTGCCAGCAGCCAAGTAGTGGGGGCCACCGAGCAGTTCTTC.

This chain connects TRBV7-9 to TRBJ1-1; the D is unclear. V lost 5 bases and J 1 base, leaving 11 bases between the germline ends. Germline CDR1 and CDR2: SEHNR and FQNEAQ (reference sequence). The length of the CDR3 is 14 residues. DNA for the CDR3: TGTGCCAGCAGCCAACTTACAGCGAACACTGAAGCTTTCTTT. Translation gives CASSQLTANTEAFF.

This clonotype was picked up a small number of times. The genes are TRBV20-1 and TRBJ2-2; TRBD2 agrees at 13 bases. The CDR3 sequence is 18 residues long. Trimming removed 0 bases from V and 4 bases from J; junction bases left unmatched: 8. Germline V CDR1 and CDR2: DFQATT, SNEGSKA (reference sequence). The DNA of the CDR3 is TGCAGTGCTAGAGATCGACTAGCGGGGGGTTCGGGCACCGGGGAGCTGTTTTTT. Its translation: CSARDRLAGGSGTGELFF.

Notes on this clonotype: This may be a read error: a much more frequent sequence differs by one nucleotide. The CDR3 nucleotides read TGTGCCACCAGCCGGAATGATGACACTGAAGCTTTCTTT. This gives the protein CATSRNDDTEAFF. The genes are TRBV3-1 and TRBJ1-1; no reliable D call. Germline V gene data show CDR1 as LGHDT and CDR2 as YNNKEL (reference sequence). This CDR3 is built from 13 residues. Full variable domain (outside the CDR3, taken from reference TRBV3-1 and TRBJ1-1): DTAVSQTPKYLVTQMGNDKSIKCEQNLGHDTMYWYKQDSKKFLKIMFSYNNKELIINETVPNRFSPKSPDKAHLNLHINSLELGDSAVYFCATSRNDDTEAFFGQGTRLTVV.

The DNA for the CDR3 is TGTGCCAGCAGCCAAGATACAGGGATGAACACTGAAGCTTTCTTT. It encodes CASSQDTGMNTEAFF. The V and J genes are TRBV3-1 and TRBJ1-1, with D perhaps matching TRBD1 (6 bases). Per the germline V gene, CDR1 is LGHDT and CDR2 is YNNKEL (reference sequence). CDR3 length: 15 amino acids. Trimming removed 0 bases at V and 0 bases at J, with 8 bases between.

This clonotype came up a few times. The chain is built from TRBV20-1 and TRBJ2-3; D is possibly TRBD1 (5 bases). The CDR3 is 15 amino acids. V gave up 6 bases and J gave up 3 bases, with 19 bases separating them. Germline values: CDR1 DFQATT, CDR2 SNEGSKA (reference sequence). The CDR3 loop reads CSANGRAVSTDTQYF. The CDR3 region has the DNA TGCAGTGCCAACGGCAGGGCGGTGTCGACAGATACGCAGTATTTT.

The genes are TRBV7-2 and TRBJ1-3; a weak D match, TRBD1 (5 bases). V lost 2 bases to trimming and J lost 0 bases, with 14 bases between them. CDR1 is SGHTA, CDR2 FQGNSA, per germline. The CDR3 length is 17 residues. The CDR3 DNA sequence: TGTGCCAGCAGCTTAAGGCCGGGACGTCGCTCTGGAAACACCATATATTTT. It translates to CASSLRPGRRSGNTIYF.